These T cell receptor beta chains were read from a single sample in a study of long-term antiretroviral therapy in people with HIV. The data were produced by immunoSEQ multiplex PCR, yet TCRdb's version contains in-frame clones alone and is incomplete. In the table there are over 35,000 clones, approximately 94% of which are singletons. Sequenced here: unsorted PBMCs, sampled approximately 9.1 years after starting antiretroviral therapy. These TCRs come from a young man with HIV. Both conserved end residues are part of each CDR3. The D gene is left open where the match is weak. Only part of the rows carry a size: once, few, many, or a class if the clone is expanded.

j_gene | abundance | len | v_gene | d_gene | CDR3nt | CDR3aa
TRBJ1-1 | . | 13 | TRBV7-6 | . | TGTGCCAGCAGCTTAACAGCTAACACTGAAGCTTTCTTT | CASSLTANTEAFF
TRBJ2-6 | . | 17 | TRBV7-3 | TRBD1 | TGTGCCAGCAGCTACCGGGACAGGGGGCTTGGGGCCAACGTCCTGACTTTC | CASSYRDRGLGANVLTF
TRBJ2-3 | . | 14 | TRBV25-1 | TRBD2 | TGTGCCAGCAGTGCAAGGCTAGCGGGGGCCGGGGAGTATTTT | CASSARLAGAGEYF
TRBJ2-1 | . | 17 | TRBV5-1 | TRBD2 | TGCGCCAGCAGCTTGGCGGGGACTAGCGGGGGGTTGGATGAGCAGTTCTTC | CASSLAGTSGGLDEQFF
TRBJ2-5 | once | 14 | TRBV11-2 | . | TGTGCCAGCAGCTCCGGACAGCTCCAAGAGACCCAGTACTTC | CASSSGQLQETQYF
TRBJ1-6 | . | 18 | TRBV11-2 | TRBD1 | TGTGCCAGCAGCCCCCAACGACAGGGCGCCAACTATAATTCACCCCTCCACTTT | CASSPQRQGANYNSPLHF
TRBJ2-7 | . | 16 | TRBV5-1 | TRBD1 | TGCGCCAGCAGCCCGGGACAGGGTATAGGGACCTACGAGCAGTACTTC | CASSPGQGIGTYEQYF
TRBJ1-2 | . | 11 | TRBV5-6 | . | TGTGCCAGCAGCTTGCGCTATGGCTACACCTTC | CASSLRYGYTF
TRBJ1-1 | . | 18 | TRBV7-2 | . | TGTGCCAGCAGCTTAGTACCGTTTCACGGGGTAATGAACACTGAAGCTTTCTTT | CASSLVPFHGVMNTEAFF
TRBJ1-4 | few | 16 | TRBV11-2 | TRBD1 | TGTGCCAGCAGCTTAGATTGGGACAGTAGGAATGAAAAACTGTTTTTT | CASSLDWDSRNEKLFF
TRBJ2-5 | . | 15 | TRBV5-6 | . | TGTGCCAGCAGCTTAGAAGGGGAGTACCAAGAGACCCAGTACTTC | CASSLEGEYQETQYF
TRBJ1-3 | . | 18 | TRBV19 | TRBD1 | TGTGCCGGCAAGCTGCCCACCCCGGGACAGGGGATAGGAAACACCATATATTTT | CAGKLPTPGQGIGNTIYF
TRBJ1-2 | . | 12 | TRBV11-2 | . | TGTGCCAGCAGCCAATCCACTTATGGCTACACCTTC | CASSQSTYGYTF
TRBJ2-5 | once | 14 | TRBV5-1 | TRBD1 | TGCGCCAGCAGCCTGGGGACAGGGCGGGAGACCCAGTACTTC | CASSLGTGRETQYF
TRBJ2-6 | . | 18 | TRBV11-2 | . | TGTGCCAGCAGCCCGCGACTCGCCGACTATATTGGGGCCAACGTCCTGACTTTC | CASSPRLADYIGANVLTF
TRBJ2-7 | . | 13 | TRBV28 | . | TGTGCCAGCAGTTTACTCCCCGGGTACGAGCAGTACTTC | CASSLLPGYEQYF
TRBJ1-1 | . | 14 | TRBV5-1 | . | TGCGCCAGCACTTCGACGGGATACGACACTGAAGCTTTCTTT | CASTSTGYDTEAFF
TRBJ1-1 | . | 13 | TRBV6-5 | . | TGTGCCAGCAGTTACTCGGGTAACAGGGAAGCTTTCTTT | CASSYSGNREAFF
TRBJ1-5 | . | 16 | TRBV27 | TRBD1 | TGTGCCAGCAGTTCAATTGACAGGGTTGGCAATCAGCCCCAGCATTTT | CASSSIDRVGNQPQHF
TRBJ2-2 | . | 15 | TRBV29-1 | TRBD2 | TGCAGCGTTGTTTCAGCGGGGGGGGATACCGGGGAGCTGTTTTTT | CSVVSAGGDTGELFF
TRBJ1-2 | . | 16 | TRBV5-1 | . | TGCGCCAGCAGCCTGGGAGTGGGGACTGAAGACTATGGCTACACCTTC | CASSLGVGTEDYGYTF
TRBJ1-3 | . | 15 | TRBV5-1 | TRBD1 | TGCGCCAGCAGCCCCGGGACAGCCTCTGGAAACACCATATATTTT | CASSPGTASGNTIYF
TRBJ1-5 | . | 15 | TRBV5-1 | TRBD1 | TGCGCCAGCAGCTTGGGAGGGGACAGGGGACAGCCCCAGCATTTT | CASSLGGDRGQPQHF
TRBJ1-4 | . | 12 | TRBV25-1 | . | TGTGCCAGCAGTGATGGGTACAGGCCCCCGGCCTTT | CASSDGYRPPAF
TRBJ1-6 | . | 15 | TRBV2 | . | TGTGCCAGCAGTGAAGCGCGGCCGCAGAATTCACCCCTCCACTTT | CASSEARPQNSPLHF
TRBJ2-2 | . | 11 | TRBV29-1 | . | TGCAGCGTGCTTATCACCGGGGAGCTGTTTTTT | CSVLITGELFF
TRBJ1-4 | . | 12 | TRBV7-9 | . | TGTGCCAGCAGCATAAGGGATGAAAAACTGTTTTTT | CASSIRDEKLFF
TRBJ2-1 | . | 13 | TRBV7-8 | TRBD1 | TGTGCCAGCAGCTGGGGACAGGCCTATGAGCAGTTCTTC | CASSWGQAYEQFF
TRBJ1-5 | . | 15 | TRBV27 | TRBD1 | TGTGCCAGCAGTTTATCGGGGGACAGGACCCAGCCCCAGCATTTT | CASSLSGDRTQPQHF
TRBJ2-1 | . | 15 | TRBV4-2 | TRBD1 | TGTGCCAGCAGCCTCGGACAGGGAACCTACAATGAGCAGTTCTTC | CASSLGQGTYNEQFF
TRBJ2-1 | . | 17 | TRBV5-1 | TRBD1 | TGCGCCAGCAGCTTGCGGCCGGGACAGGGACCTGACAATGAGCAGTTCTTC | CASSLRPGQGPDNEQFF
TRBJ2-1 | . | 15 | TRBV18 | TRBD2 | TGTGCCAGCTCACCGAGGACTAGCGGGGAGGATGAGCAGTTCTTC | CASSPRTSGEDEQFF
TRBJ2-5 | . | 14 | TRBV5-1 | . | TGCGCCAGCGGGGAATCAACGGTCATAGAGACCCAGTACTTC | CASGESTVIETQYF
TRBJ1-1 | once | 13 | TRBV19 | . | TGTGCCAGTAGTATTCCAGGGAACACTGAAGCTTTCTTT | CASSIPGNTEAFF
TRBJ2-2 | . | 13 | TRBV19 | . | TGTGCCAGTAAGACAGTGAACACCGGGGAGCTGTTTTTT | CASKTVNTGELFF
TRBJ2-2 | . | 17 | TRBV28 | TRBD2 | TGTGCCAGCAGTTTGTTCATGCGGGGGGCTTACACCGGGGAGCTGTTTTTT | CASSLFMRGAYTGELFF
TRBJ2-5 | . | 14 | TRBV5-1 | . | TGCGCCAGCAGCTTCAACCACGGGAGAGAGACCCAGTACTTC | CASSFNHGRETQYF
TRBJ1-5 | . | 15 | TRBV4-2 | . | TGTGCCAGCAGTCCAAAGCACGGGGCCTATCAGCCCCAGCATTTT | CASSPKHGAYQPQHF
TRBJ2-1 | . | 15 | TRBV11-1 | TRBD2 | TGTGCCAGCAGCTTAACTAGCGGGGGGGGCAATGAGCAGTTCTTC | CASSLTSGGGNEQFF
TRBJ2-1 | once | 17 | TRBV7-8 | TRBD1 | TGTGCCAGCAGCAGCGGGCCGGGACAGGGCACCTACAATGAGCAGTTCTTC | CASSSGPGQGTYNEQFF
TRBJ1-2 | . | 16 | TRBV30 | . | TGTGCCTGGAGTGTAGTGATGGGGTCTTTCAACTATGGCTACACCTTC | CAWSVVMGSFNYGYTF
TRBJ1-1 | . | 14 | TRBV6-5 | . | TGTGCCAGCAGTCGACAGGTCCGGGGCACTGAAGCTTTCTTT | CASSRQVRGTEAFF
TRBJ2-7 | . | 14 | TRBV29-1 | . | TGCAGCGTTGAAGGCGGACAGGCGGGGTACGAGCAGTACTTC | CSVEGGQAGYEQYF
TRBJ2-5 | . | 13 | TRBV6-5 | . | TGTGCCAGCAGTTATGACGTGCAAGAGACCCAGTACTTC | CASSYDVQETQYF
TRBJ2-5 | . | 13 | TRBV7-8 | . | TGTGCCAGCAGCACTCGGACGGGAGAGACCCAGTACTTC | CASSTRTGETQYF
TRBJ1-3 | . | 15 | TRBV6-1 | TRBD1 | TGTGCCAGCAGTGAAGGGGACAGGGGGCTAGACACCATATATTTT | CASSEGDRGLDTIYF
TRBJ2-1 | once | 16 | TRBV9 | TRBD1 | TGTGCCAGCAGCCCTCAGGGGACAGGGGGGTACAATGAGCAGTTCTTC | CASSPQGTGGYNEQFF
TRBJ2-3 | . | 14 | TRBV6-1 | . | TGTGCCAGCAAAAACACAGGGTCCACAGATACGCAGTATTTT | CASKNTGSTDTQYF
TRBJ2-1 | . | 14 | TRBV2 | TRBD2 | TGTGCCAGCCGCCTAGCGGGGGTATACAATGAGCAGTTCTTC | CASRLAGVYNEQFF